This T cell receptor (beta chain) was recorded in a study of shared clonotypes between healthy human individuals. Turning to this clone: The antigen is not known.

The study, taken as a whole, reports: Clonotype sharing among donors likely depends on sequencing depth.

Original data processing: Quality scores were absent from the junction-only immunoSEQ sequences, so filtering differed. Clones were sequenced by immunoSEQ multiplex PCR, and TCRdb holds only the in-frame ones, with some missing. That table gives V, J and clone size, and the DNA gave D and trimming. The sample has about 490,000 clones, approximately 80% seen once; the top ten hold around 11%. V was shortened by 3 bases and J by 4 bases, with 9 bases between the two germline ends. This CDR3 region has 13 residues. Germline V gene lookup returns CDR1 MDHEN and CDR2 SYDVKM. The clonotype was recovered from a woman aged 40-49 years in good health. Some clones in this sample may be carry-over from other donors' samples. The chain employs TRBV28 and TRBJ1-2; D gene uncertain. Sequencing used PBMCs. CDR3: CASSFTALYGYTF. The CDR3 DNA follows: TGTGCCAGCAGTTTTACGGCCCTCTATGGCTACACCTTC.